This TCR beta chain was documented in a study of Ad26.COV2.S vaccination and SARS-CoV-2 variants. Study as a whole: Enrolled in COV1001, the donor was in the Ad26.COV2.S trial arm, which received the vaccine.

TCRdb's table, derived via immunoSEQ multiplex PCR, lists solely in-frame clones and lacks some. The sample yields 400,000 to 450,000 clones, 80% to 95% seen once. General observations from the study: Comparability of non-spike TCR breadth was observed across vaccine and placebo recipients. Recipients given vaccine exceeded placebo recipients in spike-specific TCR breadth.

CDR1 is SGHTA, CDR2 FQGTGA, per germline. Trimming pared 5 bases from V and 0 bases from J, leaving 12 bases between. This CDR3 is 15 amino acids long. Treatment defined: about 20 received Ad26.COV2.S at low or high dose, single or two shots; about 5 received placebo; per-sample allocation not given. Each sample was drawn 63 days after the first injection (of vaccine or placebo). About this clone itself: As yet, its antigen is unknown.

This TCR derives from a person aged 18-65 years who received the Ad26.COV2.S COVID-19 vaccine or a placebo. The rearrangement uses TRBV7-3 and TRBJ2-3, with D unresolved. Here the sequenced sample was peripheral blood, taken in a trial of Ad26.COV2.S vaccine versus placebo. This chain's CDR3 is CASSPEAASTDTQYF. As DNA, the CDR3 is TGTGCCAGCAGCCCTGAGGCGGCTAGCACAGATACGCAGTATTTT.